This T cell receptor beta chain was sequenced during a study of T cells in narcolepsy. About the research overall: Donors had narcolepsy type 1 or type 2, or were healthy controls.

The study, taken as a whole, reports: Autoreactive clone sequences were missing from some blood memory CD4+ repertoires. Reportedly, autoreactive clonotypes were serially detected in patients' blood but not controls'. Comparing one patient's CSF and blood CD4+ clonotypes highlighted HCRT- and TRIB2-specific autoreactive clonotypes.

V was pared by 2 bases and J by 7 bases, with 1 base of the junction left unmatched. Germline CDR1 SEHNR, CDR2 FQNEAQ (reference sequence). CDR3 length: 13 amino acids. On this clone itself: Its antigen is still unknown.

The data were produced by immunoSEQ multiplex PCR, yet TCRdb's version contains in-frame clones alone and is incomplete. The table has about 35,000 clones, less than 90% seen once; the top ten hold 1% to 1.2%. The sequenced sample was memory (CD45RA-) CD4+ T cells from blood. This sequence was found in a human donor in good health. This rearrangement joins TRBV7-9 to TRBJ2-2; 7 bases match TRBD1. CDR3 sequence (DNA): TGTGCCAGCAGCTTAAACAGGGGCGGGGAGCTGTTTTTT. The encoded protein is CASSLNRGGELFF.